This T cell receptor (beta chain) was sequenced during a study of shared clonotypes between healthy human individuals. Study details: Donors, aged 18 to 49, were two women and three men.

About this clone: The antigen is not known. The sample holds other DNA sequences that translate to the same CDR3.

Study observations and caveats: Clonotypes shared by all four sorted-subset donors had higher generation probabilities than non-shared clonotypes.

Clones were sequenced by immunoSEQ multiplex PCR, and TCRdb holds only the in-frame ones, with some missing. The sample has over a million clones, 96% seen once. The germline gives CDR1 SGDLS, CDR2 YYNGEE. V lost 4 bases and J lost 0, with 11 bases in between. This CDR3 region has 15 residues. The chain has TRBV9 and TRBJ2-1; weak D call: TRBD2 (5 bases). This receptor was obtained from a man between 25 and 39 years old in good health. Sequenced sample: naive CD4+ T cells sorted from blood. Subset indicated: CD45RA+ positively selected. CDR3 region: CASSSGGSSYNEQFF. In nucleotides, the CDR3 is TGTGCCAGCAGCTCTGGTGGGAGCTCCTACAATGAGCAGTTCTTC.